This T cell receptor (beta chain) was recorded in a study of T cells in Graves' hyperthyroidism and ophthalmopathy (dated by TCRdb to the late 2010s). Study-level background: Peripheral blood samples were taken at initial diagnosis, before any treatment was given. To identify TCR V-J signatures that set the groups apart, the researchers used a discovery cohort of about a hundred patients, made up of around 40 with Graves' ophthalmopathy and some 55 with stable Graves' hyperthyroidism. Prospective prediction of ophthalmopathy was tested in an independent validation cohort consisting of some 20 hyperthyroidism patients and approximately 16 patients who later progressed to ophthalmopathy. The roughly 91 discovery patients were randomly split 7:3 into training and test sets. In more than five Graves' hyperthyroidism patients, the study also compared T-cell repertoires from thyroid tissue with T-cell repertoires from blood. Once sampling was done, hyperthyroidism patients were given methimazole at a starting dose of 30 mg daily, whereas ophthalmopathy patients were given high-dose intravenous methylprednisolone. The paper reports TCR Vbeta CDR3 sequencing of about 140 peripheral blood samples: around 45 ophthalmopathy, 70 to 85 hyperthyroidism and around 17 progressor patients.

Amplification of TCR beta CDR3 regions was carried out from RNA transcripts. The first round of RT-PCR for the TCR CDR3 was performed with the HTBI primer set and the Qiagen OneStep RT-PCR kit. A second multiplex PCR round built the libraries, followed by size selection and purification. Sequencing of the libraries was done on an Illumina HiSeq2000 using paired-end 100 bp reads. Concerning the study's data processing: Raw data were processed with SOAPnuke, discarding reads with adapters, uncalled bases, mean Phred below 15, or no exact constant-primer or identifier match. COPE v1.2.5 was used to merge the high-quality paired reads, and each unique nucleotide sequence was defined as a clonotype. Clonotypes were aligned to IMGT TRBV, TRBD and TRBJ reference segments using MiTCR v1.1. Only V-J combinations with frequency above 0.0001, covering 99% to 99.2% of repertoires, were analysed. A TCS score was defined as the ratio between F50 (clonal expansion) and ExV (chaos), using BLOSUM62-based TCRdist between CDR3 peptides within each V-J. Welch's t-statistics and random forest reduced approximately 520 V-J features to roughly 13, which were used in a naive Bayes classifier (R e1071). The similarity between thyroid and blood repertoires was quantified using the Morisita-Horn index. TCRdb redid the processing of the public reads, applying fastp at Q25 and MiXCR, and retained in-frame beta chains. Rows are combined by CDR3 protein, so each entry shows the most common genes and DNA. What appears here as the V and J calls and clone size reflects TCRdb's work, not the paper's. The sample table records about 610,000 distinct CDR3 sequences; roughly 14% of these occur just once. Jointly, the top ten make up approximately 4.2% of the sample.

About this clonotype: Its antigen is not yet known. No clone much larger than this one lies a single base away; base qualities are absent.

Moderately to severely active disease, a Clinical Activity Score of at least 3, a NOSPECS grade of at least 4, and a duration under 3 months were present in ophthalmopathy patients. Patients with uncontrolled infections, other autoimmune diseases, pregnancy or lactation were excluded. Clinical symptoms, serum thyroxine and TRAb, thyroid ultrasound, and orbital computed tomography formed the basis for the diagnoses. PBMCs were isolated from approximately 10 ml of fresh peripheral blood by Ficoll-Paque density gradient centrifugation. Total RNA was extracted using Trizol reagent, and RNA quality was assessed on an Agilent 2100 Bioanalyzer. The CDR3, from cysteine to phenylalanine, totals 15 residues. Left in the record is the CDR3 DNA by itself, 45 bases read in frame from the first base. Trimming removed 2 bases from V and 2 bases from J, leaving 10 bases between the germline ends. The germline V gene encodes CDR1 LGHNT and CDR2 FRNRAP.

Here is what the overall study found, with its caveats: Most expanded thyroid clonotypes (frequency above 0.001) were also detected in blood, suggesting blood repertoires may reflect thyroid immune responses. Ophthalmopathy was separated from stable hyperthyroidism by a 13 V-J signature model, with about 88% sensitivity and roughly 84% specificity obtained in cross-validation and 80%/75% obtained in testing. Sample size was not statistically predetermined, and investigators were not blinded to group allocation. In validation, the model predicted progression to ophthalmopathy with 55% to 71% sensitivity and less than 75% specificity, a median of about 6.7 months before onset.

The receptor's source is a woman in her forties with Graves' ophthalmopathy. The chain is encoded by TRBV12-5 joined to TRBJ1-3, with the D gene not clear enough to name. The specimen was blood. DNA sequence: TGTGCTAGTGGTTTGCCTCCCGGGGCTGGAAACACCATATATTTT. It encodes CASGLPPGAGNTIYF.